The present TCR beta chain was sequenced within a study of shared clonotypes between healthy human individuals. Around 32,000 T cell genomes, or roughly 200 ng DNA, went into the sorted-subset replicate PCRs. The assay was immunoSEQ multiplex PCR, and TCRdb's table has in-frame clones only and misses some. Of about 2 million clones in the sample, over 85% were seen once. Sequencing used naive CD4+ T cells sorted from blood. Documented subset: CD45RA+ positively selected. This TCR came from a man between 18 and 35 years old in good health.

The CDR3 reads CASSFKGGYTF. The DNA of the CDR3 is TGTGCCAGCAGTTTTAAGGGTGGCTACACCTTC. The chain recombines TRBV6-5 with TRBJ1-2; D not certain. V was clipped by 4 bases and J by 7 bases, with 7 bases between them. The CDR3 length is 11 residues. Germline values: CDR1 MNHEY, CDR2 SVGAGI.